This T cell receptor beta chain emerged from a study of T-cell memory formation after mild COVID-19. TCRdb reanalysed the 5' RACE reads using MiXCR and keeps one entry per CDR3 protein. This repertoire shows 300,000 to 350,000 distinct CDR3 sequences, under 15% found once; its top ten account for about 20%. Per the germline V gene, CDR1 is SGHVS and CDR2 is FNYEAQ. The CDR3 sequence is 14 residues long. The ends were cut back, 5 bases at V and 8 bases at J, with 17 bases in the middle. Material for sequencing was PBMCs or a T cell subset sorted from them (not recorded which). The receptor was isolated from a young man who had mild COVID-19 (a few samples of this study predate the infection). Cell type and time point are not known. The V and J genes are TRBV7-6 and TRBJ2-3; a weak D match, TRBD2 (6 bases). As DNA, the CDR3 is TGTGCCAGCAGCCGACCCCTGGGGGGTGGTACGCAGTATTTT. Amino acids: CASSRPLGGGTQYF.